This is a list of T cell receptor beta chains from one sample in a study of shared clonotypes between healthy human individuals. The protocol was immunoSEQ multiplex PCR, while the TCRdb copy is restricted to in-frame clones and leaves out a portion. The sample gives about 590,000 clones, roughly 96% of which show up once; over 0.09% is in the top ten. Sequencing was done on a sample of naive CD8+ T cells sorted from blood. These receptors were collected from a woman under 40 in good health. Both conserved end residues are part of each CDR3. The D gene is left open where the match is weak. The listing skips clone size in some rows; elsewhere it reads once, few, many or a size class.

clone_size: -
d_call: -
v_call: TRBV19
j_call: TRBJ2-2
cdr3_nt: TGTGCCAGTAGTTTCCGGGGTGTGGACACCGGGGAGCTGTTTTTT
cdr3_aa: CASSFRGVDTGELFF

clone_size: -
d_call: -
v_call: TRBV4-2
j_call: TRBJ2-7
cdr3_nt: TGTGCCAGCAGCCGAGAGGGCTCCTACGAGCAGTACTTC
cdr3_aa: CASSREGSYEQYF

clone_size: -
d_call: TRBD1
v_call: TRBV19
j_call: TRBJ2-2
cdr3_nt: TGTGCCAGTAGTATGACAGGGTACGGCGGGGAGCTGTTTTTT
cdr3_aa: CASSMTGYGGELFF

clone_size: -
d_call: -
v_call: TRBV7-9
j_call: TRBJ2-5
cdr3_nt: TGTGCCAGCAGCTTAACAGGGACGGAGGAGACCCAGTACTTC
cdr3_aa: CASSLTGTEETQYF

clone_size: -
d_call: -
v_call: TRBV2
j_call: TRBJ2-1
cdr3_nt: TGTGCCAGCAGTGAACCCGTCGGGCAGGGGTCGTACAATGAGCAGTTCTTC
cdr3_aa: CASSEPVGQGSYNEQFF

clone_size: -
d_call: -
v_call: TRBV9
j_call: TRBJ2-5
cdr3_nt: TGTGCCAGCAGCTCGTGGGGCGTGGAGCAAGAGACCCAGTACTTC
cdr3_aa: CASSSWGVEQETQYF

clone_size: -
d_call: -
v_call: TRBV5-5
j_call: TRBJ1-1
cdr3_nt: TGTGCCAGCAGCTTGAGGGGGGGCTTCCCTGAAGCTTTCTTT
cdr3_aa: CASSLRGGFPEAFF

clone_size: -
d_call: TRBD1
v_call: TRBV19
j_call: TRBJ1-1
cdr3_nt: TGTGCCAGTAGTATTTTCTTTCCCCCGGACAGGGGCCCTGAAGCTTTCTTT
cdr3_aa: CASSIFFPPDRGPEAFF

clone_size: -
d_call: -
v_call: TRBV28
j_call: TRBJ2-5
cdr3_nt: TGTGCCAGCAGTTTAGCAGGGGACGGGCTAATGGTCGGTGGCCAGTACTTC
cdr3_aa: CASSLAGDGLMVGGQYF

clone_size: -
d_call: TRBD2
v_call: TRBV5-6
j_call: TRBJ2-3
cdr3_nt: TGTGCCAGCAGCTTGGTCCTAGCGGAACCAGCAGATACGCAGTATTTT
cdr3_aa: CASSLVLAEPADTQYF

clone_size: -
d_call: -
v_call: TRBV19
j_call: TRBJ1-4
cdr3_nt: TGTGCCAGCAGGGATACAACTAATGAAAAACTGTTTTTT
cdr3_aa: CASRDTTNEKLFF

clone_size: -
d_call: TRBD2
v_call: TRBV28
j_call: TRBJ2-5
cdr3_nt: TGTGCCAGCAGTTTAAGGGAGGGCCAAGAGACCCAGTACTTC
cdr3_aa: CASSLREGQETQYF

clone_size: -
d_call: TRBD2
v_call: TRBV11-2
j_call: TRBJ2-1
cdr3_nt: TGTGCCAGCAGAGCCGGGCTAGCGGCTACGAATGAGCAGTTCTTC
cdr3_aa: CASRAGLAATNEQFF

clone_size: -
d_call: TRBD1
v_call: TRBV5-6
j_call: TRBJ1-5
cdr3_nt: TGTGCCAGCAGCACGCCAGGGGGTCAGCCCCAGCATTTT
cdr3_aa: CASSTPGGQPQHF

clone_size: -
d_call: TRBD1
v_call: TRBV9
j_call: TRBJ1-1
cdr3_nt: TGTGCCAGCAGCACAGGGGGAGGCACTGAAGCTTTCTTT
cdr3_aa: CASSTGGGTEAFF

clone_size: -
d_call: TRBD2
v_call: TRBV7-6
j_call: TRBJ2-2
cdr3_nt: TGTGCCAGCAGCCCACGACTAGCGGGAGCGTATGACGGGGAGCTGTTTTTT
cdr3_aa: CASSPRLAGAYDGELFF

clone_size: -
d_call: TRBD2
v_call: TRBV10-1
j_call: TRBJ2-7
cdr3_nt: TGCGCCAGCAGTGAGTCGTTGCGGGGGGCGAAGTTCTACGAGCAGTACTTC
cdr3_aa: CASSESLRGAKFYEQYF

clone_size: -
d_call: TRBD2
v_call: TRBV27
j_call: TRBJ2-7
cdr3_nt: TGTGCCAGCAGTTTTTTCGGCGGGAGCGCCTACGAGCAGTACTTC
cdr3_aa: CASSFFGGSAYEQYF

clone_size: few
d_call: TRBD1
v_call: TRBV11-2
j_call: TRBJ2-7
cdr3_nt: TGTGCCAGCAGGGCTCCGGGACAGGCCTCCTACGAGCAGTACTTC
cdr3_aa: CASRAPGQASYEQYF

clone_size: -
d_call: -
v_call: TRBV4-1
j_call: TRBJ2-7
cdr3_nt: TGCGCCAGCAGCAGTGGTGGCCTGAGCTCCTACGAGCAGTACTTC
cdr3_aa: CASSSGGLSSYEQYF

clone_size: -
d_call: -
v_call: TRBV7-8
j_call: TRBJ1-4
cdr3_nt: TGTGCCAGCAGCTTTCGGGCCGGTAATGAAAAACTGTTTTTT
cdr3_aa: CASSFRAGNEKLFF

clone_size: -
d_call: -
v_call: TRBV29-1
j_call: TRBJ2-2
cdr3_nt: TGCAGCGTTGAAGGCGGGGAGAAGGGGGACACCGGGGAGCTGTTTTTT
cdr3_aa: CSVEGGEKGDTGELFF

clone_size: -
d_call: TRBD1
v_call: TRBV27
j_call: TRBJ1-4
cdr3_nt: TGTGCCAGTCACCGGGACAGGGGGCGTTGGTGGAATAATGAAAAACTGTTTTTT
cdr3_aa: CASHRDRGRWWNNEKLFF

clone_size: -
d_call: -
v_call: TRBV27
j_call: TRBJ1-1
cdr3_nt: TGTGCCAGCAGTTTATCGTGGCAGGGCTACACTGAAGCTTTCTTT
cdr3_aa: CASSLSWQGYTEAFF